The text below deals with one TCR beta chain. Clones were sequenced by immunoSEQ multiplex PCR, and TCRdb holds only the in-frame ones, with some missing. The sample records tens of thousands of clones, 89% being singletons. Per germline, CDR1 SQVTM and CDR2 ANQGSEA. The CDR3 is 14 amino acids. V trimming: 6 bases; J trimming: 4 bases; junction bases outside the gene matches: 8. These data originate in a study of technical replicates of blood from a handful of donors. The rearrangement links TRBV29-1 to TRBJ1-4; 7 bases line up with TRBD1. Specimen: T cells isolated from PBMCs. The receptor was isolated from a human donor in good health. The CDR3 is CSVSQGGYNEKLFF. As DNA, the CDR3 is TGCAGCGTCTCCCAGGGGGGTTATAATGAAAAACTGTTTTTT. Complete variable domain (other parts from reference TRBV29-1 and TRBJ1-4): SAVISQKPSRDICQRGTSLTIQCQVDSQVTMMFWYRQQPGQSLTLIATANQGSEATYESGFVIDKFPISRPNLTFSTLTVSNMSPEDSSIYLCSVSQGGYNEKLFFGSGTQLSVL.